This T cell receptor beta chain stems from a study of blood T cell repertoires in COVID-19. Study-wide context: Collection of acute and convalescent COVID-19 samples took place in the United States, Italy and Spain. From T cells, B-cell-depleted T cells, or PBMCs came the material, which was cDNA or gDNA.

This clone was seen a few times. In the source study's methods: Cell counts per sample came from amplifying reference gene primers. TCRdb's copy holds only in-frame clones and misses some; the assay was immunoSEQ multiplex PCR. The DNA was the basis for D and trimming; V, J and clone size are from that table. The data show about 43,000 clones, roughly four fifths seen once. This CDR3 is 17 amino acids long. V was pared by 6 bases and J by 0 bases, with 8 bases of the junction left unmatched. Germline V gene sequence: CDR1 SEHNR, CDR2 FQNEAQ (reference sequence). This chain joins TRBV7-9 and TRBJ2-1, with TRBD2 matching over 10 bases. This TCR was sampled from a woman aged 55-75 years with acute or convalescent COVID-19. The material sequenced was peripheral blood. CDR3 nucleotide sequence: TGTGCCAGCAGGGCTTCTAGCGGGGGCCGCTCCTACAATGAGCAGTTCTTC. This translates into CASRASSGGRSYNEQFF.